The 16 T cell receptor beta chains below all came from one sample that was sequenced in a study of identical twins. A single record per CDR3 protein comes from TCRdb applying MiXCR to the 5' RACE reads. This table holds hundreds of thousands of distinct CDR3 sequences, 5.5% to 7% found once. These same data were also listed under a study on yellow fever vaccine responses in identical twins.

Input material: memory (CD45RO+) T cells sorted from blood. The receptors were sampled from a woman aged 18-35 years in good health.

This clonotype was observed at least ten times. The rearrangement joins TRBV3-1 to TRBJ2-7, with 8 nucleotides matching TRBD1. This CDR3 has 15 residues. Germline CDR1 reads LGHDT; CDR2 reads YNNKEL (reference sequence). The junction had 6 bases not matched to a gene; V was cut back by 3 bases and J by 2 bases. The CDR3 spells CASSQDQGAAYEQYF. The CDR3 DNA sequence: TGTGCCAGCAGCCAGGACCAGGGGGCTGCCTACGAGCAGTACTTC.

The chain has TRBV11-3 and TRBJ1-2, with a tentative D call TRBD1 (6 bases). V dropped 1 base and J dropped 5 bases, with 14 bases sitting between them. The CDR3 loop spans 15 amino acids. Germline assignment: CDR1 SGHNT and CDR2 YENEEA. This CDR3 reads CASSLGFQGGYGYTF. The CDR3 DNA is TGTGCCAGCAGCTTAGGCTTCCAAGGGGGTTATGGCTACACCTTC.

The table lists this clonotype with many counts. Written as DNA, the CDR3 is TGTGCCAGCAGCTTAGTACGTGAAAAACTGTTTTTT. Protein sequence: CASSLVREKLFF. The genes are TRBV7-8 and TRBJ1-4; D gene ambiguous. The CDR3 runs to 12 residues. Germline CDR1 is SGHVS and CDR2 is FQNEAQ. The V end lost 1 base, the J end lost 7 bases, and 4 bases lay between the germline ends.

This clonotype was detected ten times or more. The CDR3 loop is CASSPRTSSYEQYF. CDR3 nucleotides: TGTGCCAGCAGCCCAAGGACAAGCTCCTACGAGCAGTACTTC. The chain couples TRBV11-3 to TRBJ2-7; D might be TRBD1 (5 bases). This CDR3 is 14 amino acids long. Trimming removed 5 bases at V and 0 bases at J, with 11 bases between. Germline lookup yields CDR1 SGHNT and CDR2 YENEEA.

This clonotype was picked up many times. The J gene is TRBJ2-7, the V gene TRBV28, with D perhaps TRBD1 (6 bases). The germline V and J ends were trimmed by 7 bases and 9 bases, with 13 bases remaining between them. This CDR3 region has 11 residues. Germline values: CDR1 MDHEN, CDR2 SYDVKM. As DNA, the CDR3 is TGTGCCAGCAAAGGACAGATCGCGCAGTACTTC. Protein: CASKGQIAQYF.

This clonotype was detected a few times. The chain has TRBV7-3 and TRBJ2-3; 7 bases are shared with TRBD2. CDR1 SGHTA and CDR2 FQGTGA come from the germline V gene. CDR3 length: 15 residues. The ends lost 5 bases at V and 5 bases at J; junction bases unmatched: 10. The CDR3 is CASSPPGGAGDTQYF. CDR3 nucleotides: TGTGCCAGCAGCCCGCCGGGGGGAGCGGGAGATACGCAGTATTTT.

In nucleotides, the CDR3 is TGTGCCAGCAGGCAGGGACTAGCGGGAGCCGCAGATACGCAGTATTTT. This translates into CASRQGLAGAADTQYF. The V call is TRBV9, the J call TRBJ2-3; 14 nucleotides align to TRBD2. From germline, CDR1 is SGDLS and CDR2 YYNGEE. The ends lost 5 bases at V and 4 bases at J; junction bases unmatched: 6. The CDR3 is made up of 16 amino acids.

This clonotype was recorded many times. The V gene is TRBV10-3, the J gene TRBJ1-1; D is ambiguous. The germline V gene encodes CDR1 ENHRY and CDR2 SYGVKD. The CDR3 contains 13 residues. V was clipped by 0 bases and J by 0 bases, with 2 bases between them. The CDR3 DNA reads TGTGCCATCAGTGAGTCTGTGAACACTGAAGCTTTCTTT. It codes for CAISESVNTEAFF.

There are a few counts of this clonotype. This rearrangement joins TRBV9 to TRBJ2-3; tentatively, D is TRBD1 (5 bases). CDR1 and CDR2 (germline): SGDLS, YYNGEE. The V and J ends lost 3 bases and 1 base respectively, with 9 bases between them. This CDR3 is 14 amino acids long. In DNA, the CDR3 is TGTGCCAGCAGCGAGGGGTGGGGCACAGATACGCAGTATTTT. Residues: CASSEGWGTDTQYF.

This clonotype was counted many times. The V gene is TRBV15, the J gene TRBJ1-5; D is uncertain. The CDR3 is 14 residues long. Trimming removed 2 bases from V and 7 bases from J, with 12 bases in between. From germline, CDR1 is LNHNV and CDR2 YYDKDF (reference sequence). CDR3: CATSRFGPAQPQHF. The CDR3 nucleotides are TGTGCCACCAGCAGATTTGGACCAGCACAGCCCCAGCATTTT.

This clonotype appeared many times. V gene TRBV29-1 combines with J gene TRBJ1-2; TRBD1 might be the D (5 bases). V gave up 3 bases and J gave up 0 bases, with 17 bases separating them. Per germline, CDR1 SQVTM and CDR2 ANQGSEA. The CDR3 runs to 16 residues. The CDR3 DNA sequence: TGCAGCGTTGACCGCCCTGTCAAGGGGACTAACTATGGCTACACCTTC. Residues: CSVDRPVKGTNYGYTF. Using reference TRBV29-1 and TRBJ1-2 for the parts outside the CDR3, the full variable domain is SAVISQKPSRDICQRGTSLTIQCQVDSQVTMMFWYRQQPGQSLTLIATANQGSEATYESGFVIDKFPISRPNLTFSTLTVSNMSPEDSSIYLCSVDRPVKGTNYGYTFGSGTRLTVV.

This clonotype came up a few times. J is TRBJ2-3 and V is TRBV18; 9 bases fit TRBD2. J lost 7 bases, V lost 3 bases, and 11 bases had no gene match. The germline V gene has CDR1 KGHSH and CDR2 LQKENI. The CDR3 loop spans 16 amino acids. CDR3 amino acids: CASSPPSRTSDYTQYF. DNA for the CDR3: TGTGCCAGCTCACCTCCAAGTCGGACTAGCGATTATACGCAGTATTTT.

The rearrangement links TRBV6-5 to TRBJ2-2, with 7 bases that match TRBD1. This CDR3 contains 15 residues. Germline V gene sequence: CDR1 MNHEY, CDR2 SVGAGI. The V segment lost 0 bases and the J segment 4 bases; nucleotides outside the gene matches: 2. The CDR3 reads CASSYSTGLTGELFF. DNA for the CDR3: TGTGCCAGCAGTTACTCGACAGGGCTCACCGGGGAGCTGTTTTTT.

The chain carries TRBV5-1 and TRBJ2-1, with D tentatively TRBD2 (6 bases). Germline-derived CDR1 and CDR2 are SGHRS and YFSETQ. This CDR3 spans 14 amino acids. Trimming removed 4 bases at V and 5 bases at J, with 13 bases between. In nucleotides, the CDR3 is TGCGCCAGCAGCCCGCCGGGACTGAACAATGAGCAGTTCTTC. The encoded protein is CASSPPGLNNEQFF.

This clonotype was counted many times. The CDR3 DNA is TGTGCCAGTAGTATGAATGGGGGTTACGAGCAGTACTTC. Protein product: CASSMNGGYEQYF. The chain links TRBV19 to TRBJ2-7; either TRBD1 or TRBD2 may fit D (5 bases each). This CDR3 is built from 13 residues. Trimming stripped 3 bases from V and 4 bases from J, with 10 bases between. Germline CDR1 is LNHDA and CDR2 is SQIVND (reference sequence). Together with reference TRBV19 and TRBJ2-7, the CDR3 gives the full variable domain: DGGITQSPKYLFRKEGQNVTLSCEQNLNHDAMYWYRQDPGQGLRLIYYSQIVNDFQKGDIAEGYSVSREKKESFPLTVTSAQKNPTAFYLCASSMNGGYEQYFGPGTRLTVT.

A single count supports this clonotype. This may stem from a read error, because a much larger clone lies one nucleotide away. The chain links TRBV3-1 to TRBJ2-1; TRBD2 matches 7 bases. The V and J ends lost 5 bases and 0 bases, in that order; junction bases with no gene match: 10. Germline-derived CDR1 and CDR2 are LGHDT and YNNKEL (reference sequence). The CDR3 spans 17 residues. For the CDR3, the DNA is TGTGCCAGCAGCAAAGTACGGGAGGCAATCTCCTACAATGAGCAGTTCTTC. The encoded protein is CASSKVREAISYNEQFF.